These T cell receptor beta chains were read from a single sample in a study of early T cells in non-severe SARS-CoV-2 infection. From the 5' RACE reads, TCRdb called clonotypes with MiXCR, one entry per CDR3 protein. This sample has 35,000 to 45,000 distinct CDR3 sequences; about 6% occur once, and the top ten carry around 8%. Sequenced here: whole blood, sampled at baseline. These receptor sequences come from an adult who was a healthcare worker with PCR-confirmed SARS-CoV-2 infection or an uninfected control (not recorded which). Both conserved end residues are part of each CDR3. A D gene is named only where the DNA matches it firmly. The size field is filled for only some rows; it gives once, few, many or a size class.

TGTGCCACCAGCAGGGGGGCCGTTAATTCACCCCTCCACTTT | CATSRGAVNSPLHF | few | - | TRBV15 | 14 | TRBJ1-6
TGTGCCAGCAGCTTAGCCCGGGGTCCCTACGAGCAGTACTTC | CASSLARGPYEQYF | few | - | TRBV7-2 | 14 | TRBJ2-7
TGTGCCAGCAGTTCTAGCGGGGGGGCCGCAGATACGCAGTATTTT | CASSSSGGAADTQYF | - | TRBD2 | TRBV6-2/TRBV6-3 | 15 | TRBJ2-3
TGCAGTGCACCGGAGAACAGGGGATATCAGCCCCAGCATTTT | CSAPENRGYQPQHF | many | TRBD1 | TRBV20-1 | 14 | TRBJ1-5
TGTGCCAGCAGCTTAGAAGCTGAAGCTTTCTTT | CASSLEAEAFF | many | - | TRBV11-2 | 11 | TRBJ1-1
TGCAGTGCTAGGTCCGGGACTAGTTTGGCAGATACGCAGTATTTT | CSARSGTSLADTQYF | few | TRBD2 | TRBV20-1 | 15 | TRBJ2-3
TGTGCCAGCAGGCCCGGGACCCATGAGCAGTTCTTC | CASRPGTHEQFF | - | - | TRBV7-9 | 12 | TRBJ2-1
TGTGCCAGCCGGACTAGCGGGGGGGACTACAATGAGCAGTTCTTC | CASRTSGGDYNEQFF | many | TRBD2 | TRBV6-6 | 15 | TRBJ2-1
TGCAGTGCGCGGGACTACTCCTACAATGAGCAGTTCTTC | CSARDYSYNEQFF | many | TRBD2 | TRBV20-1 | 13 | TRBJ2-1
TGTGCCAGCAGTGAGGGGAGTCAATACCAGCCCCAGCATTTT | CASSEGSQYQPQHF | - | - | TRBV2 | 14 | TRBJ1-5
TGTGCCAGCAGCCGACCTAGGGACAGCCGAAGCAATCAGCCCCAGCATTTT | CASSRPRDSRSNQPQHF | many | TRBD1 | TRBV7-8 | 17 | TRBJ1-5